The entry that follows covers one TCR beta chain sequence. The specificity of this receptor is unknown. No base-level quality is on record; no much larger clone is a single base apart. The record originates from a study of lymphopenia after photon versus proton radiotherapy (dated by TCRdb to between 2017 and 2020). About the investigation overall: Photon and proton radiation therapy were compared by the study for their immunological effects in patients with gastrointestinal tumors who developed high-grade lymphopenia. The 20 patients in the cohort had gastrointestinal tumors, were treated with either photon or proton therapy, and subsequently developed lymphopenia. The goal of the study was to characterize the differences between the two radiation modalities in how they affect the immune system. The full study reports these points: During treatment, patients who received proton therapy stayed relatively stable, whereas patients who received photon therapy lost naive T cells and TCR diversity and gained effector/memory populations. Once the lymphocyte count had reached its nadir, the repertoires of photon-treated patients showed oligoclonal expansion, particularly of CD8+ Temra cells, and this expansion drove the decline in diversity. The survival association was assessed only in patients who died, and better survival with proton therapy was presented by the authors as a possibility rather than a demonstrated result. Across the cohort, among patients who died, a greater drop in TCR diversity after the nadir was inversely correlated with overall survival time.

The CDR3 covers 16 residues, taking in both the cysteine and the phenylalanine. Only CDR3 DNA remains: 48 bases, in frame from the first base. CDR1 MNHEY and CDR2 SMNVEV are derived from the germline V gene (reference sequence). V lost 0 bases and J lost 4 bases; the stretch between them is 10 bases long. The library was made by the immunoSEQ multiplex PCR assay. Deep sequencing of rearranged TCR beta loci, alongside multiparametric flow cytometry, was used to profile T cell repertoires. TCRdb retrieved this table from immuneACCESS and kept in-frame rearrangements only. Not all clones are present; in checked studies, unresolved V genes account for under half, and no reason is known for the remainder. This sample lists about 68,000 clones; approximately 91% were detected once. Less than 3.5% of the sample is held by the ten biggest clonotypes.

This TCR derives from a woman aged 70-85 years with pancreatic cancer. The chain links TRBV27 with TRBJ2-6; the D gene assignment is perhaps TRBD1 or TRBD2, with each matching 5 bases. Sample: peripheral blood, taken from a patient treated with photon-based radiotherapy. The encoded CDR3 is CASSLSGAPGANVLTF. The sequenced DNA is TGTGCCAGCAGTTTATCCGGGGCGCCCGGGGCCAACGTCCTGACTTTC.